The T cell receptor beta chain described here comes from a study of shared clonotypes between healthy human individuals. Findings of the study overall: Clonotypes that were shared across four donors made up 4.5% to 5% of naive CD4 clonotypes.

Germline V gene lookup returns CDR1 MNHEY and CDR2 SMNVEV (reference sequence). V was pared by 5 bases and J by 0 bases, with 7 bases between. The CDR3 runs 13 residues. Sequencing was performed with immunoSEQ multiplex PCR; in TCRdb, only in-frame clones are kept and a portion is missing. The sample has roughly 1,000,000 clones, 70% to 80% seen once. As regards this clone: Antigen unknown.

The clonotype was recovered from a man between 18 and 29 years old in good health. Some clones in this sample may be carry-over from other donors' samples. The rearrangement joins TRBV27 to TRBJ1-2, with D hard to call. Sample: memory CD4+ T cells from PBMCs. Subset noted: CD45RA-negative fraction. CDR3 loop: CASSPQANYGYTF. The CDR3 bases are TGTGCCAGCAGTCCACAAGCTAACTATGGCTACACCTTC.